The source of this T cell receptor (beta chain) is a study of Graves' ophthalmopathy and Graves' hyperthyroidism. As for the study in general: Pretreatment peripheral blood was obtained at initial diagnosis.

The authors amplified TCR beta CDR3 regions, and they did so from RNA transcripts for repertoire sequencing. First-round RT-PCR relied on HTBI primers, and a second-round multiplex PCR came next. Each CDR3 protein is one row after TCRdb ran MiXCR on the multiplex PCR reads. The sample holds 600,000 to 650,000 distinct CDR3 sequences, about 24% seen once. Germline V gives CDR1 SGHRS, CDR2 YFSETQ. This CDR3 has 15 amino acids. The J segment lost 0 bases and the V segment lost 4 bases, leaving 6 bases of the junction unmatched. Source material: peripheral blood. The chain uses TRBV5-1 and TRBJ2-7; 8 bases agree with TRBD2. The clonotype originates from a woman aged 18-29 years with stable Graves' hyperthyroidism. Some clones in this sample may be carry-over from other donors' samples. The CDR3 protein is CASSPGGTSSYEQYF. The CDR3 DNA reads as TGCGCCAGCAGCCCCGGGGGGACTAGCTCCTACGAGCAGTACTTC.